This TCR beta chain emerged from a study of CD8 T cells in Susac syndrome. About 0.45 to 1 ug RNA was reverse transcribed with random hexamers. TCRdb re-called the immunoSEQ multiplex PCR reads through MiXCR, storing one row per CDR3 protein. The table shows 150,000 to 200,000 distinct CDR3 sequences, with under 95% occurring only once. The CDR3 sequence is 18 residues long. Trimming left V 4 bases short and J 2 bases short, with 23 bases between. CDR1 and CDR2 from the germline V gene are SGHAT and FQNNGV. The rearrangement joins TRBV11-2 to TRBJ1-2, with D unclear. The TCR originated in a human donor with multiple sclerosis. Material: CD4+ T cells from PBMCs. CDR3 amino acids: CASSSFRAYSLVNYGYTF. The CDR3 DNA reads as TGTGCCAGCAGCTCGTTTCGGGCGTACAGTCTCGTCAACTATGGCTACACCTTC.